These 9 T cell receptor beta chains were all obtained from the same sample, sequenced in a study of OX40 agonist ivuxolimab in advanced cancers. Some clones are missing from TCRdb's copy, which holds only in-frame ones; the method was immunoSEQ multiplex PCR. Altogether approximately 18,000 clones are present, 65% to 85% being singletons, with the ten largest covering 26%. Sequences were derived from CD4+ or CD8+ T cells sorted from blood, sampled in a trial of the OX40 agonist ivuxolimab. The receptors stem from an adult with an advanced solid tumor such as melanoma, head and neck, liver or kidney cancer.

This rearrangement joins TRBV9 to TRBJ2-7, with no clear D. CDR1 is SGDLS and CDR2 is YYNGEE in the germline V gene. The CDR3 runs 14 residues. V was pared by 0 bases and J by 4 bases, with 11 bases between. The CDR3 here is CASSVGGRNYEQYF. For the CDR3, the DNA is TGTGCCAGCAGCGTAGGCGGCAGAAATTACGAGCAGTACTTC.

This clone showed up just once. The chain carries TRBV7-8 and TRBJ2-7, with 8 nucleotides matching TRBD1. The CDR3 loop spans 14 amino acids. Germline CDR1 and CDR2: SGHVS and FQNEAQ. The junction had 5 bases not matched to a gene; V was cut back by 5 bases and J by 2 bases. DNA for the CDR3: TGTGCCAGCAGCCCCGGGACAGGCACCTACGAGCAGTACTTC. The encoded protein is CASSPGTGTYEQYF. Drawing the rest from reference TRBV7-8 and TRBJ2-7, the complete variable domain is GAGVSQSPRYKVAKRGQDVALRCDPISGHVSLFWYQQALGQGPEFLTYFQNEAQLDKSGLPSDRFFAERPEGSVSTLKIQRTQQEDSAVYLCASSPGTGTYEQYFGPGTRLTVT.

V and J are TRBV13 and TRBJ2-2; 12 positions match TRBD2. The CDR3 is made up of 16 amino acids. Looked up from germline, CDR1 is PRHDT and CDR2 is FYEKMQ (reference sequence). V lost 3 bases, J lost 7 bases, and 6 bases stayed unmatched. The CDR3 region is CASSFSLAGGNGELFF. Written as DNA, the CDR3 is TGTGCCAGCAGCTTTTCGCTAGCGGGGGGGAACGGGGAGCTGTTTTTT.

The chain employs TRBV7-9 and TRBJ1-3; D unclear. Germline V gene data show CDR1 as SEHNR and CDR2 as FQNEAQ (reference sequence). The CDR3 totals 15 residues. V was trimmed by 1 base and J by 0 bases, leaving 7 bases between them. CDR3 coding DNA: TGTGCCAGCAGCTTAGGGCCGATCTCTGGAAACACCATATATTTT. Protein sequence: CASSLGPISGNTIYF.

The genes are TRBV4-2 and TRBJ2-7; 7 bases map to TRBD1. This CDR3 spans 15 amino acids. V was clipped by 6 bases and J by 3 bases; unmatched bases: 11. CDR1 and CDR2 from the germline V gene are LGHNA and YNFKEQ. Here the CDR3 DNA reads TGTGCCAGCAGTTACTCGCCGGGACAGTTCTACGAGCAGTACTTC. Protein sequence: CASSYSPGQFYEQYF.

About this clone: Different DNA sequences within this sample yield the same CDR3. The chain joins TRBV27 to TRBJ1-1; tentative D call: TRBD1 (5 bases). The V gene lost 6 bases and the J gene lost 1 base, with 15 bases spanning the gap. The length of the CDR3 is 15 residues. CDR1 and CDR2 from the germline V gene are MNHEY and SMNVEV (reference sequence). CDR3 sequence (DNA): TGTGCCAGCAGCCTCTCCGGGACGGGGAACACTGAAGCTTTCTTT. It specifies CASSLSGTGNTEAFF.

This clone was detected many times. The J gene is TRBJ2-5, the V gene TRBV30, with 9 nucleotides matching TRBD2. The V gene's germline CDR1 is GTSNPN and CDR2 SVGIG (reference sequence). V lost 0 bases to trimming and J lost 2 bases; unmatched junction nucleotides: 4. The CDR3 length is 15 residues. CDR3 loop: CAWSVRRGGQETQYF. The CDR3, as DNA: TGTGCCTGGAGTGTACGGCGGGGGGGGCAAGAGACCCAGTACTTC.

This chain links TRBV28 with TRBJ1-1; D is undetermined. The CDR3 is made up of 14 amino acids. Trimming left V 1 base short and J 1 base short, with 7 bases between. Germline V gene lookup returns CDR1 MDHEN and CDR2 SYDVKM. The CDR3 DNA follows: TGTGCCAGCAGTTTATTAGTAGGGAACACTGAAGCTTTCTTT. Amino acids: CASSLLVGNTEAFF.

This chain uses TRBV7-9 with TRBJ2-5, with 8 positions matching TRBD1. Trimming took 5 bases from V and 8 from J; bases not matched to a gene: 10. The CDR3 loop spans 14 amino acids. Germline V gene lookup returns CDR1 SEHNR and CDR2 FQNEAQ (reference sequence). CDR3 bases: TGTGCCAGCAGCCCCCTAATGGCAGGGGGCACCCAGTACTTC. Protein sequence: CASSPLMAGGTQYF.